The rows below give T cell receptor beta chains drawn from one sample of a study of regulatory T cells in long-lasting Graves disease. TCRdb processed the multiplex PCR reads anew with MiXCR; each CDR3 protein has one entry. Here the sample spans over 200,000 distinct CDR3 sequences, about 18% being singletons. The specimen was peripheral blood mononuclear cells (PBMCs), collected at new diagnosis, from a patient treated with antithyroid drugs. The receptors were gathered from a female donor with Graves disease. Each CDR3 is given with its conserved first and last residue. D genes are given only for firm matches. Some rows have no size entry. The others give once, few or many, or a class for an expanded clone.

D: .; size: many; J: TRBJ2-5; V: TRBV20-1; DNA: TGCAGTGCTGACACGGGCGCCACCCAGTACTTC; CDR3: CSADTGATQYF
D: .; size: .; J: TRBJ2-5; V: TRBV7-6; DNA: TGTGCCAGCAGCTTAGAGGTAGCGCACCAAGAGACCCAGTACTTC; CDR3: CASSLEVAHQETQYF
D: .; size: many; J: TRBJ2-1; V: TRBV28; DNA: TGTGCCAGCAGTTTTTGGAGCGGCTACAATGAGCAGTTCTTC; CDR3: CASSFWSGYNEQFF
D: .; size: many; J: TRBJ2-1; V: TRBV15; DNA: TGTGCCACCAGCATTCTATTGGGGGAGCAGTTCTTC; CDR3: CATSILLGEQFF
D: .; size: many; J: TRBJ1-2; V: TRBV7-9; DNA: TGTGCCAGCAGCTTAGTGGTCCTAGCGGTCCCACAGATCTTCTTC; CDR3: CASSLVVLAVPQIFF
D: .; size: many; J: TRBJ1-2; V: TRBV28; DNA: TGTGCCAGCAGTACAGGCGACGGTTTCGATGGCTACACCTTC; CDR3: CASSTGDGFDGYTF
D: .; size: many; J: TRBJ1-5; V: TRBV2; DNA: TGTGCCAGCAAGCGGGGAGAGGATCAGCCCCAGCATTTT; CDR3: CASKRGEDQPQHF
D: TRBD2; size: many; J: TRBJ2-5; V: TRBV2; DNA: TGTGCCAGCAAGAGCCTAGCGGATAAAGAGACCCAGTACTTC; CDR3: CASKSLADKETQYF
D: .; size: .; J: TRBJ1-1; V: TRBV28; DNA: TGTGCCAGCAGTTTCCGGGGGGGCACTGAAGCTTTCTTT; CDR3: CASSFRGGTEAFF
D: .; size: .; J: TRBJ2-4; V: TRBV2; DNA: TGTGCCAGCAGCTCCGAGGCAGACAGTCTCCTTTACATTCAGTACTTC; CDR3: CASSSEADSLLYIQYF
D: TRBD2; size: many; J: TRBJ2-1; V: TRBV7-9; DNA: TGTGCCAGCAGCTTAGATAGCGGGAGGGCCAATGAGCAGTTCTTC; CDR3: CASSLDSGRANEQFF
D: .; size: many; J: TRBJ2-1; V: TRBV7-2; DNA: TGTGCCAGCAGCTTAGAGGGACATTATTACAATGAGCAGTTCTTC; CDR3: CASSLEGHYYNEQFF
D: TRBD1; size: many; J: TRBJ2-1; V: TRBV12-3/TRBV12-4; DNA: TGTGCCAGCAACCCCACAGGGGCGACTTTATACAATGAGCAGTTCTTC; CDR3: CASNPTGATLYNEQFF
D: .; size: few; J: TRBJ1-2; V: TRBV4-1; DNA: TGCGCCAGCAGCCAAGAATACGCAGCTGCTGGCTATGGCTACACCTTC; CDR3: CASSQEYAAAGYGYTF
D: .; size: many; J: TRBJ1-2; V: TRBV11-2; DNA: TGTGCCAGCAGCTTAGATCTCCCCAGCCATTATGGCTACACCTTC; CDR3: CASSLDLPSHYGYTF
D: .; size: many; J: TRBJ2-7; V: TRBV7-9; DNA: TGTGCCAGCAGCGGGCTAGGATTCAACGAGCAGTACTTC; CDR3: CASSGLGFNEQYF
D: TRBD1; size: many; J: TRBJ1-1; V: TRBV19; DNA: TGTGCCAGCAGTTTACAGGGGATGAACACTGAAGCTTTCTTT; CDR3: CASSLQGMNTEAFF
D: .; size: many; J: TRBJ1-1; V: TRBV28; DNA: TGTGCCAGCAGTTTGCCCGGTTTCAGGGCTTTCTTT; CDR3: CASSLPGFRAFF
D: TRBD1; size: many; J: TRBJ1-2; V: TRBV11-2; DNA: TGTGCCAGCAGCTTCACGACAGGGGGCCCCTATGGCTACACCTTC; CDR3: CASSFTTGGPYGYTF
D: .; size: many; J: TRBJ2-5; V: TRBV11-2; DNA: TGTGCCAGCAGCTCCTTCCGGGACTTTGGGGGGGAGACCCAGTACTTC; CDR3: CASSSFRDFGGETQYF
D: TRBD1; size: many; J: TRBJ1-1; V: TRBV28; DNA: TGTGCCAGCAGTTTAGGGGGGACAGGGGCCACTGAAGCTTTCTTT; CDR3: CASSLGGTGATEAFF
D: .; size: many; J: TRBJ1-5; V: TRBV12-3/TRBV12-4; DNA: TGTGCCAGCAGTACCTTTGGGCTGAATCAGCCCCAGCATTTT; CDR3: CASSTFGLNQPQHF